The TCR beta chain described here comes from a study of shared clonotypes between healthy human individuals. Assay: immunoSEQ multiplex PCR; the TCRdb copy retains only in-frame clones and omits some. There are approximately 1.5 million clones in the sample; around 98% occur only once, and around 0.47% lies in the top ten. CDR1 is KGHSH, CDR2 LQKENI, per germline. This CDR3 spans 14 amino acids. Trimming left V 3 bases short and J 1 base short, with 10 bases between. Donors, healthy HIV-negative adults, lacked recent acute infections or vaccinations. Source material: naive CD4+ T cells sorted from blood. This sample's subset: CD45RA+ positively selected. The J gene is TRBJ2-7, the V gene TRBV18, with D unresolved. The receptor's source is a man aged 25-40 years in good health. CDR3 loop: CASSPSERSYEQYF. The CDR3 DNA reads TGTGCCAGCTCACCCTCGGAGAGATCCTACGAGCAGTACTTC.